This T cell receptor beta chain was observed in a study of blood T cell repertoires in COVID-19. Study at large: Donors in the United States, Italy and Spain gave samples during acute or convalescent COVID-19. PBMCs, B-cell-depleted T cells, or T cells were the source of the cDNA or gDNA that made up the material.

Seattle patients were enrolled while actively infected and followed longitudinally. Per germline, CDR1 SEHNR and CDR2 FQNEAQ (reference sequence). Trimming left V 4 bases short and J 0 bases short, with 13 bases between. The CDR3 sequence is 16 residues long. Study processing details: It was from reference gene primer amplification that nucleated cell counts were estimated. The assay was immunoSEQ multiplex PCR, and TCRdb's table has in-frame clones only and misses some. V and J calls and clone size are those listed in that table; D and trimming were worked out from the DNA. Of some 220,000 clones listed, 75% to 85% were seen once; the top ten hold over 1%.

The sequenced sample consisted of peripheral blood. The receptor comes from a woman aged 25 to 39 with COVID-19, enrolled during active disease. The chain joins TRBV7-9 to TRBJ1-3; no clear D gene. CDR3: CASSSRGQLSGNTIYF. The CDR3 coding sequence is TGTGCCAGCAGCTCCCGAGGCCAACTCTCTGGAAACACCATATATTTT.